This T cell receptor (beta chain) came from a study of blood T cell repertoires in COVID-19. Study information: T cells, B-cell-depleted T cells, or PBMCs provided the cDNA or gDNA that served as material.

As processed by the authors: Nucleated cell number was recorded as an estimate derived from reference gene primer amplification. This table comes from immunoSEQ multiplex PCR, and its TCRdb copy is limited to in-frame clones, with some not included. That table gives V, J and clone size, and the DNA gave D and trimming. The sample has 110,000 to 150,000 clones; just over 85% are singletons. Germline V gene data show CDR1 as SGHRS and CDR2 as YFSETQ. This CDR3 is built from 15 residues. Trimming took 5 bases from V and 5 from J; bases not matched to a gene: 6. What was sequenced was peripheral blood. The clonotype originates from a woman in her fifties or sixties with acute or convalescent COVID-19. This chain links TRBV5-1 with TRBJ2-5; 13 nucleotides line up with TRBD2. In DNA, the CDR3 is TGCGCCAGCAGGGGGACTAGCGGGGTCGGGGAGACCCAGTACTTC. Protein sequence: CASRGTSGVGETQYF.